This T cell receptor beta chain was identified during a study of regulatory T cells in long-lasting Graves disease. For TCR beta, libraries came from iRepertoire HTBI primers and Arm-PCR of CDR3 regions. TCRdb itself ran the multiplex PCR reads through MiXCR, one entry per CDR3 protein. The sample consists of hundreds of thousands of distinct CDR3 sequences, roughly 13% of them appearing once. Study findings and constraints: TCR diversity in persistent Graves' patients was below that of newly diagnosed ones. Persistent disease preferred TRBV28, TRBJ1-2 and TRBJ2-5; new disease, TRBV20-1 and TRBJ2-1.

On this clonotype itself: Its target is unknown.

The CDR3 contains 15 residues. Germline values: CDR1 MNHNS, CDR2 SASEGT. V lost 5 bases and J lost 2; bases outside the gene matches: 5. The time point was: newly diagnosed GD, antithyroid drugs for less than 3 months. Preparation of the TCR library used RNA extracted from PBMCs. These sequences were also reported in another study, on T cells in Graves' hyperthyroidism and ophthalmopathy. That work adds: Researchers found most expanded thyroid clonotypes above 0.001 in blood as well.

This specimen consisted of peripheral blood mononuclear cells (PBMCs), obtained at new diagnosis, from a patient treated with antithyroid drugs. The chain recombines TRBV6-1 with TRBJ2-2, with 7 bases fitting TRBD1. The sequence derives from a man aged 25-45 years with Graves disease. The CDR3 here is CASSRGTDNTGELFF. CDR3 DNA: TGTGCCAGCAGTCGAGGGACAGATAACACCGGGGAGCTGTTTTTT.